This T cell receptor (beta chain) was sequenced for a study of blood T cell repertoires in COVID-19. Those who participated ranged in age from about 18 to 89 years and resided in some 24 US areas. Two negative PCRs, clearance, or symptom resolution characterized the recovered Cohort 3 donors. Assay: immunoSEQ multiplex PCR; the TCRdb copy retains only in-frame clones and omits some. The sample includes approximately 230,000 clones, 85% to 90% of them seen just once. The CDR3 covers 16 residues. Germline CDR1 reads SGHVS; CDR2 reads FQNEAQ. V was clipped by 1 base and J by 6 bases; unmatched bases: 3. The sequenced material came from PBMCs or T cells enriched from blood (not recorded which). The V call is TRBV7-8, the J call TRBJ2-2; 12 bases match TRBD1. This TCR derives from a man aged 35-49 years who had recovered from COVID-19. The CDR3 spells CASSLGDRGLPGELFF. As DNA, the CDR3 is TGTGCCAGCAGCTTAGGGGACAGGGGGCTTCCCGGGGAGCTGTTTTTT.